This T cell receptor (beta chain) was identified in a study of preoperative IRX-2 immunotherapy in early breast cancer. Treatment given: preoperative locoregional IRX-2 cytokine immunotherapy. Preoperative locoregional IRX-2 cytokine immunotherapy was tested in the phase Ib source study. Sequenced by immunoSEQ multiplex PCR; TCRdb stores in-frame clones only, minus some. The table has some 59,000 clones, roughly 94% seen once. V lost 8 bases and J 0 bases, leaving 10 bases between the germline ends. The CDR3 sequence is 14 residues long. The germline CDR1 and CDR2 sequences are ENHRY and SYGVKD. The sequence was collected from a human donor with breast cancer. The V and J genes are TRBV10-3 and TRBJ2-2; D is perhaps TRBD1 or TRBD2 (5 bases each). Specimen collection occurred from a patient treated with IRX-2 immunotherapy. The CDR3: CAIGVGANTGELFF. CDR3 DNA: TGTGCCATCGGGGTGGGGGCGAACACCGGGGAGCTGTTTTTT.